This TCR beta chain was sequenced in a study of blood T cell repertoires in COVID-19. Study details: The samples span acute and convalescent COVID-19 from the United States, Italy and Spain. Nucleic acid was either cDNA or gDNA, and it came from T cells, B-cell-depleted T cells, or PBMCs.

The authors' processing: Cell counts per sample came from amplifying reference gene primers. Generated by immunoSEQ multiplex PCR, the TCRdb table keeps only in-frame clones and is missing some. The V and J calls and clone size are taken from that table; D and trimming were inferred from the DNA. Here the sample spans approximately 170,000 clones, 89% being singletons. This CDR3 contains 13 residues. Trimming removed 9 bases from V and 7 bases from J; junction bases left unmatched: 6. Germline CDR1 is KGHDR and CDR2 is SFDVKD. The sample consisted of PBMCs or T cells enriched from blood (not recorded which). The genes are TRBV24-1 and TRBJ2-1, with 9 bases lining up with TRBD2. This sequence originates from a woman between 18 and 29 years old who had recovered from COVID-19. As DNA, the CDR3 is TGTGCCACCTCGGCGGGAGGGCGTAATGAGCAGTTCTTC. Its protein is CATSAGGRNEQFF.